This TCR beta chain was observed in a study of identical twins. Regarding the study as a whole: Cord blood beta clonotypes present at high abundance carried fewer insertions; no such pattern appeared in memory repertoires.

Germline V gene sequence: CDR1 MNHEY, CDR2 SVGAGI. This CDR3 is 15 amino acids long. The V gene lost 7 bases and the J gene lost 4 bases, with 17 bases spanning the gap. TCRdb itself ran the 5' RACE reads through MiXCR, one entry per CDR3 protein. The data contain approximately 410,000 distinct CDR3 sequences, approximately 18% of them singletons. As regards this clonotype: Its target is unknown.

Sequencing was performed on naive T cells sorted from blood. The chain has TRBV6-5 and TRBJ2-1; D is possibly TRBD2 (6 bases). The clonotype comes from a man in his fifties in good health. This CDR3 is CASISGTFAYNEQFF. CDR3 bases: TGTGCCAGCATTTCCGGGACTTTTGCATACAATGAGCAGTTCTTC.